The table lists the clone carrying this T cell receptor (beta chain) with a few counts. The antigen remains unidentified. Overall study findings and caveats: Tumor memory CD4+ T cell TCR gene usage was found to cluster with blood and lymph node memory CD4+ cells and with lymph node naive CD4+ cells.

Memory CD4+ T cells were sorted as CD4+CD45RO+CD25- cells. The CDR3 spans 12 residues. V was pared by 3 bases and J by 3 bases, with 3 bases between. The germline V gene has CDR1 LNHNV and CDR2 YYDKDF (reference sequence). TCRdb re-called the 5' RACE reads with MiXCR, one entry per CDR3 protein. The data show around 52,000 distinct CDR3 sequences, 25% to 30% seen once. The sequence derives from a female donor with breast cancer. Sequences were obtained from tumor-infiltrating memory CD4+ T cells sorted from the breast tumor. Subset specified: memory CD4+ T cells, CD4+CD45RO+CD25-. The rearrangement links TRBV15 to TRBJ1-5; D unresolved. CDR3 protein: CATSRDNQPQHF. CDR3 bases: TGTGCCACCAGCAGGGACAATCAGCCCCAGCATTTT.